The T cell receptor beta chain under discussion was sequenced for a study of T cell repertoires in cytomegalovirus infection. Turning to the study itself: A matching HLA type, together with CMV infection, was signaled by public TCR beta signatures. Study findings and constraints: Totalled public TCR beta family frequency picked out people who carried CMV plus the relevant HLA. HLA-C-restricted CMV-specific TCR beta clonotypes prevailed in the ex vivo response.

This clonotype was observed a few times. Its specificity is not known. The CDR3 is 19 amino acids. Germline-derived CDR1 and CDR2 are SGHNT and YYREEE (reference sequence). V was pared by 2 bases and J by 1 base, with 23 bases between. TCRdb analysed the reads with MiXCR anew, one entry per CDR3 protein. The sample gives about 260,000 distinct CDR3 sequences, approximately 15% of which show up once; roughly 9.7% is in the top ten. This receptor was identified in a human donor in good health (CMV status not recorded). Some clones in this sample may be carry-over from other donors' samples. The specimen was PBMCs. The chain carries TRBV5-4 and TRBJ2-3, with unresolved D. This chain's CDR3 is CASSLNEPASLRGTDTQYF. In nucleotides, the CDR3 is TGTGCCAGCAGCTTAAACGAACCGGCCAGTCTACGAGGCACAGATACGCAGTATTTT.